Listed below are T cell receptor beta chains from one sample, sequenced in a study of blood T cell repertoires in COVID-19. Sequencing was performed with immunoSEQ multiplex PCR; in TCRdb, only in-frame clones are kept and a portion is missing. The repertoire holds about 120,000 clones, with 85% as singletons. The specimen was peripheral blood. The receptors come from a human donor in a cohort sampled during active COVID-19. Both conserved end residues are part of each CDR3. D genes are given only for firm matches. Clone size is given for some rows only: seen once, a few or many times, or a class if the clone is expanded.

clone_size d_call j_call v_call cdr3_aa cdr3_nt
. TRBD1 TRBJ2-2 TRBV24-1 CATSEGGQDVGELFF TGTGCCACCAGTGAGGGCGGACAGGACGTCGGGGAGCTGTTTTTT
. TRBD2 TRBJ2-1 TRBV24-1 CATSDRAGPNEQFF TGTGCCACCAGTGATCGAGCGGGGCCCAATGAGCAGTTCTTC
. . TRBJ1-1 TRBV6-5 CASSYVGRAFF TGTGCCAGCAGTTACGTGGGGCGAGCTTTCTTT
. . TRBJ2-7 TRBV20-1 CSARDGYEQYF TGCAGTGCTAGAGACGGCTACGAGCAGTACTTC
. TRBD1 TRBJ1-2 TRBV5-1 CASRLTGAANYGYTF TGCGCCAGCCGACTAACAGGGGCTGCTAACTATGGCTACACCTTC
. . TRBJ2-3 TRBV18 CASSPNLETRTDTQYF TGTGCCAGCTCACCCAACCTAGAGACCCGCACAGATACGCAGTATTTT
. . TRBJ2-7 TRBV7-9 CASSLAWPGLYEQYF TGTGCCAGCAGCTTAGCGTGGCCGGGGTTATACGAGCAGTACTTC
. TRBD1 TRBJ2-7 TRBV24-1 CATSDLQRQGSYEQYF TGTGCCACCAGTGATTTGCAACGACAGGGGAGTTACGAGCAGTACTTC
. . TRBJ1-3 TRBV3-1/TRBV3-2 CASSQDRTAGNTIYF TGTGCCAGCAGCCAAGATCGTACAGCCGGAAACACCATATATTTT
. TRBD1 TRBJ1-2 TRBV9 CASSAGTAPYGYTF TGTGCCAGCAGCGCCGGGACAGCCCCCTATGGCTACACCTTC
. . TRBJ2-3 TRBV3-1/TRBV3-2 CASSLEASGSTDTQYF TGTGCCAGCAGCCTTGAAGCGAGCGGGAGCACAGATACGCAGTATTTT
few . TRBJ1-1 TRBV7-9 CASSRVTGSGTEAFF TGTGCCAGCAGCCGGGTGACCGGCTCGGGCACTGAAGCTTTCTTT
. TRBD1 TRBJ2-3 TRBV11-2 CASSTRGTGRRTDTQYF TGTGCCAGCAGCACCCGGGGGACAGGGCGGCGCACAGATACGCAGTATTTT
. . TRBJ2-3 TRBV5-4 CASSFRITGTDTQYF TGTGCCAGCAGCTTTCGAATAACAGGGACAGATACGCAGTATTTT
. . TRBJ2-3 TRBV4-3 CASSPLRAGWTDTQYF TGCGCCAGCAGCCCCCTACGGGCAGGGTGGACAGATACGCAGTATTTT
. TRBD2 TRBJ2-3 TRBV4-2 CASSQVDSGGADTQYF TGTGCCAGCAGCCAAGTCGATAGCGGGGGAGCAGATACGCAGTATTTT
once . TRBJ1-1 TRBV5-1 CASSLESTAGTEAFF TGCGCCAGCAGCTTGGAGTCTACGGCGGGCACTGAAGCTTTCTTT
. TRBD1 TRBJ1-6 TRBV19 CASSQDRGLDSPLHF TGTGCCAGTAGTCAAGACAGGGGATTGGATTCACCCCTCCACTTT
. TRBD1 TRBJ1-5 TRBV5-6 CASSLGQGLGQPQHF TGTGCCAGCAGCTTGGGACAGGGATTGGGTCAGCCCCAGCATTTT
. TRBD1 TRBJ1-5 TRBV19 CASRLTGGEQPQHF TGTGCCAGTAGGCTTACAGGGGGTGAGCAGCCCCAGCATTTT
. . TRBJ2-6 TRBV5-8 CASSPRQKLSSGANVLTF TGTGCCAGCAGCCCTCGACAGAAACTGAGCTCTGGGGCCAACGTCCTGACTTTC